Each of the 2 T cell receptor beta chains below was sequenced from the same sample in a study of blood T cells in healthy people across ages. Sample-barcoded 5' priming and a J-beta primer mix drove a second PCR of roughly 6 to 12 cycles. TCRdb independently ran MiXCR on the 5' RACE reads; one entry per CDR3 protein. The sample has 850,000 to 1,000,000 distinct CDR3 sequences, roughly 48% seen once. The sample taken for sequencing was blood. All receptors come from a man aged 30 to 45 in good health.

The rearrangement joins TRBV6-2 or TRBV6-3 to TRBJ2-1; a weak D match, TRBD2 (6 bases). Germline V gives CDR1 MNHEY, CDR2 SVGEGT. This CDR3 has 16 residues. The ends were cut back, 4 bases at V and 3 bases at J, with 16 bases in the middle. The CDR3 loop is CASSSTPAGSYNEQFF. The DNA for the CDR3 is TGTGCCAGCAGTTCGACCCCTGCCGGGAGCTACAATGAGCAGTTCTTC.

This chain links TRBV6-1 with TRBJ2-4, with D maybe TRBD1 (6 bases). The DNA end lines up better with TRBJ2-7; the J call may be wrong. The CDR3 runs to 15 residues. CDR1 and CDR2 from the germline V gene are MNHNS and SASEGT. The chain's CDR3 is CASSDPWTESYEQYF. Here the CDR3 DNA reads TGTGCCAGCAGTGACCCCTGGACAGAGTCCTACGAGCAGTACTTC.